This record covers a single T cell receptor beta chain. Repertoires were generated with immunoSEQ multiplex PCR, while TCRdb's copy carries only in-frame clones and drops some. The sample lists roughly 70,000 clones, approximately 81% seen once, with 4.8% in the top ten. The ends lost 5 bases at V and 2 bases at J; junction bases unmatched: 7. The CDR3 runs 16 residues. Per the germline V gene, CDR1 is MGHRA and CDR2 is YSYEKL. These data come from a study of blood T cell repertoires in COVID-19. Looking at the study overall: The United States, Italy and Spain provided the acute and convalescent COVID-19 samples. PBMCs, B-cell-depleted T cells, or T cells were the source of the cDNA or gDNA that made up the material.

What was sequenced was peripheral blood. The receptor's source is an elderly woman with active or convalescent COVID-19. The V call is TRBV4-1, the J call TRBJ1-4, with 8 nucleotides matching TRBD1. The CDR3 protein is CASSVGQGITNEKLFF. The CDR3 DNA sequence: TGCGCCAGCAGCGTCGGACAGGGAATCACTAATGAAAAACTGTTTTTT.